This T cell receptor beta chain was sequenced during a study of T cells in Graves' hyperthyroidism and ophthalmopathy. Study background: Before any treatment, at initial diagnosis, peripheral blood was collected.

This clonotype has more than one count but fewer than ten. Its matching antigen is unknown. RNA transcripts yielded amplified TCR beta CDR3 regions. The TCR CDR3 was amplified in a first-round RT-PCR using the HTBI primer set. MiXCR was run by TCRdb on the multiplex PCR reads, yielding one entry per CDR3 protein. The table shows approximately 320,000 distinct CDR3 sequences, with approximately 16% occurring only once. V lost 4 bases and J lost 4, with 20 bases in between. CDR1 and CDR2 (germline): DFQATT, SNEGSKA (reference sequence). The CDR3 is 16 residues long. Newly diagnosed hyperthyroidism, duration under 2 months, in patients aged 18 to 65. The source of the PBMCs was over 8.5 ml of fresh peripheral blood. Study results and caveats: Also found in blood were most expanded thyroid clonotypes above 0.001.

This clonotype was obtained from a man aged 25 to 40 with Graves' hyperthyroidism. The sample comprised blood. The chain links TRBV20-1 to TRBJ2-1; D tentatively reads TRBD1 or TRBD2 (5 bases each). The CDR3: CSAKGRGQGPYNEQFF. The CDR3 bases are TGCAGTGCTAAGGGTCGGGGTCAGGGCCCTTACAATGAGCAGTTCTTC.